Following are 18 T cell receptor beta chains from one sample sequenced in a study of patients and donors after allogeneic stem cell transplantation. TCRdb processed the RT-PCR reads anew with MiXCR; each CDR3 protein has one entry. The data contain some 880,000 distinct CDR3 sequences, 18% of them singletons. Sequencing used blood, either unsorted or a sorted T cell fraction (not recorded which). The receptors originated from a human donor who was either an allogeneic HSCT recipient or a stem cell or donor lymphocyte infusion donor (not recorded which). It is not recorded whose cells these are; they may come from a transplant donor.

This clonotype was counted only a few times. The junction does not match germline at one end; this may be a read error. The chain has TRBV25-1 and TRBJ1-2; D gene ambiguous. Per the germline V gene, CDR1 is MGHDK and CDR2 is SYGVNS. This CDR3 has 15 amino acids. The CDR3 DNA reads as TGTGCCAGCAGCGAAACCGGGAGGAGGAACTCTGGCTACACCTTC. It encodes CASSETGRRNSGYTF.

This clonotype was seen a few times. This CDR3 is CASVLGATSGETQYF. As DNA, the CDR3 is TGTGCCAGCGTTTTAGGTGCGACTAGCGGTGAGACCCAGTACTTC. This chain uses TRBV6-1 with TRBJ2-5; 9 nucleotides agree with TRBD2. Trimming cost V 8 bases and J 5 bases; bases outside gene matches: 12. This CDR3 contains 15 residues. Germline V CDR1 and CDR2: MNHNS, SASEGT.

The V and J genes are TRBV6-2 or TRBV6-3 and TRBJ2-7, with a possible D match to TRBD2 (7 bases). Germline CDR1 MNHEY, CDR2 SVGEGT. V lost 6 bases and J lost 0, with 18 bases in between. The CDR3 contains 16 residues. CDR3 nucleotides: TGTGCCAGCAGCAGGGGAGGGCCCGTCAGCTCCTACGAGCAGTACTTC. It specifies CASSRGGPVSSYEQYF.

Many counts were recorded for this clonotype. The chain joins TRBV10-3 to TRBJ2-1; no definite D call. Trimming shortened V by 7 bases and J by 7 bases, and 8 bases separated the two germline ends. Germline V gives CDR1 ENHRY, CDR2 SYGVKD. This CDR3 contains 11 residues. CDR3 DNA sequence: TGTGCCATCAATTATGGTAATGAGCAGTTCTTC. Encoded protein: CAINYGNEQFF.

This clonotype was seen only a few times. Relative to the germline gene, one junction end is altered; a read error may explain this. Here the CDR3 reads CSARTNTGTQGF. The CDR3 DNA reads as TGCAGTGCTAGAACCAACACCGGGACTCAGGGTTTT. V and J are TRBV20-1 and TRBJ1-4; maybe TRBD1 (5 bases). CDR1 DFQATT and CDR2 SNEGSKA come from the germline V gene (reference sequence). The CDR3 is 12 amino acids.

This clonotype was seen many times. The CDR3 region has the DNA TGTGCCAGCAACGCCTCCCCGGGTCGCACAGATACGCAGTATTTT. It encodes CASNASPGRTDTQYF. The J gene is TRBJ2-3, the V gene TRBV12-3 or TRBV12-4; D call uncertain. Trimming removed 7 bases at V and 1 base at J, with 15 bases between. The CDR3 is 15 amino acids.

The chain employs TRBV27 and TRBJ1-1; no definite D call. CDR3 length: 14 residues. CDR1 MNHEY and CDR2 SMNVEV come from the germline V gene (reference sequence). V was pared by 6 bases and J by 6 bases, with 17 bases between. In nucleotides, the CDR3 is TGTGCCAGCAGATTCCTGGCCAGGAGCGCTGAAGCTTTCTTT. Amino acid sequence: CASRFLARSAEAFF.

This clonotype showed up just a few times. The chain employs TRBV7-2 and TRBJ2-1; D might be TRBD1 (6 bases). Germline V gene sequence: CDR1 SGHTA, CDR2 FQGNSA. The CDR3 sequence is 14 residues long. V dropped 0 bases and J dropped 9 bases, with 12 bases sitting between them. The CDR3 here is CASSLALGAGEQFF. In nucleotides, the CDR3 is TGTGCCAGCAGCTTAGCGCTGGGGGCCGGTGAGCAGTTCTTC.

The CDR3 region has the DNA TGCGCCAGCGCTCCGGGACAGGGCCCCAATGAGCAGTTCTTC. It specifies CASAPGQGPNEQFF. The chain uses TRBV5-1 and TRBJ2-1; 9 positions match TRBD1. This CDR3 comprises 14 residues. V lost 7 bases and J lost 6; bases outside the gene matches: 8. CDR1 and CDR2 (germline): SGHRS, YFSETQ. Using reference TRBV5-1 and TRBJ2-1 for the parts outside the CDR3, the full variable domain is KAGVTQTPRYLIKTRGQQVTLSCSPISGHRSVSWYQQTPGQGLQFLFEYFSETQRNKGNFPGRFSGRQFSNSRSEMNVSTLELGDSALYLCASAPGQGPNEQFFGPGTRLTVL.

CDR3 nucleotide sequence: TGTGCCAGCAGTGACCCTAGCGGGGGGCAACTCAATGAGCAGTTCTTC. It specifies CASSDPSGGQLNEQFF. The V gene is TRBV6-1, the J gene TRBJ2-1; TRBD2 agrees at 11 bases. Germline V gives CDR1 MNHNS, CDR2 SASEGT. Trimming took 3 bases from V and 6 from J; bases not matched to a gene: 7. The length of the CDR3 is 16 residues.

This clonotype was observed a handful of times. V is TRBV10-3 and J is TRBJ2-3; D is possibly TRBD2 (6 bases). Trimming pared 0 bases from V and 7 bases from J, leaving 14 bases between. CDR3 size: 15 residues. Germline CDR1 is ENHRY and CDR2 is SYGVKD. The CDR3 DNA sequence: TGTGCCATCAGTGAGTCCCCCGCGACTAGACATACGCAGTATTTT. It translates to CAISESPATRHTQYF.

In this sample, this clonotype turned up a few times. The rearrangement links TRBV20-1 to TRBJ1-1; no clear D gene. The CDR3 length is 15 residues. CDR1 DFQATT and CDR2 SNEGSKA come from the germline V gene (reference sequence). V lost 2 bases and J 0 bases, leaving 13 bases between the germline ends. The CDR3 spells CSARLGQTMNTEAFF. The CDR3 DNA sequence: TGCAGTGCTAGACTCGGGCAGACGATGAACACTGAAGCTTTCTTT.

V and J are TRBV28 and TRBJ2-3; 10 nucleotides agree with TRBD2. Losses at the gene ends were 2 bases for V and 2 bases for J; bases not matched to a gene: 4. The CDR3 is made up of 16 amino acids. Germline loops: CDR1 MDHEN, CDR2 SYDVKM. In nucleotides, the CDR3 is TGTGCCAGCAGTTTAGGACTAGCGGAAATCACAGATACGCAGTATTTT. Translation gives CASSLGLAEITDTQYF. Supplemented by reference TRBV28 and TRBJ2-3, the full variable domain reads DVKVTQSSRYLVKRTGEKVFLECVQDMDHENMFWYRQDPGLGLRLIYFSYDVKMKEKGDIPEGYSVSREKKERFSLILESASTNQTSMYLCASSLGLAEITDTQYFGPGTRLTVL.

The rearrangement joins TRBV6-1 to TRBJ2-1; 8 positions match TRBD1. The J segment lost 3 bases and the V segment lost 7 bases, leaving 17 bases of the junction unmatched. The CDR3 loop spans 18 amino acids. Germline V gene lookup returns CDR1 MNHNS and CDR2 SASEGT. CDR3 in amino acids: CASTNIGVRQGIYNEQFF. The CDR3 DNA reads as TGTGCCAGCACCAACATTGGGGTGAGACAGGGGATCTACAATGAGCAGTTCTTC.

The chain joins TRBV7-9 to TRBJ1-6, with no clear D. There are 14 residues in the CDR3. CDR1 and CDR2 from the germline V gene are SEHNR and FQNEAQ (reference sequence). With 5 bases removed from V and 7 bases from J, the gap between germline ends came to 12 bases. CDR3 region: CASSQIGPNSPLHF. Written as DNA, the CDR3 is TGTGCCAGCAGCCAAATCGGGCCAAATTCACCCCTCCACTTT.

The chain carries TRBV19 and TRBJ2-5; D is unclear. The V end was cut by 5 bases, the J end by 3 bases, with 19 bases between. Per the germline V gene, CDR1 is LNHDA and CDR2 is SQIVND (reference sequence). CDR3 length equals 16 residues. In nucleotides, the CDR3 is TGTGCCAGTAGTCACACCGGGCCCCAAACGAAAGAGACCCAGTACTTC. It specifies CASSHTGPQTKETQYF.

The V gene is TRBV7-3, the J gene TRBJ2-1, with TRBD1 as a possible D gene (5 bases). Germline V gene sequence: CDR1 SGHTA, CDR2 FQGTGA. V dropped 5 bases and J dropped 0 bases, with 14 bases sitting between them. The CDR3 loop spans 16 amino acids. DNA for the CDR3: TGTGCCAGCAGCCCCTTGTCAGGGATCTCCTACAATGAGCAGTTCTTC. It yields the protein CASSPLSGISYNEQFF.

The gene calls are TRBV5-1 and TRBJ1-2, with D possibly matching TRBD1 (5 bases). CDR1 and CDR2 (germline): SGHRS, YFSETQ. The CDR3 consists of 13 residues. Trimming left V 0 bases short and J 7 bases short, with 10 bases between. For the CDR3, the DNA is TGCGCCAGCAGCTTGGTGGGGGATCGTGGCTACACCTTC. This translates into CASSLVGDRGYTF.